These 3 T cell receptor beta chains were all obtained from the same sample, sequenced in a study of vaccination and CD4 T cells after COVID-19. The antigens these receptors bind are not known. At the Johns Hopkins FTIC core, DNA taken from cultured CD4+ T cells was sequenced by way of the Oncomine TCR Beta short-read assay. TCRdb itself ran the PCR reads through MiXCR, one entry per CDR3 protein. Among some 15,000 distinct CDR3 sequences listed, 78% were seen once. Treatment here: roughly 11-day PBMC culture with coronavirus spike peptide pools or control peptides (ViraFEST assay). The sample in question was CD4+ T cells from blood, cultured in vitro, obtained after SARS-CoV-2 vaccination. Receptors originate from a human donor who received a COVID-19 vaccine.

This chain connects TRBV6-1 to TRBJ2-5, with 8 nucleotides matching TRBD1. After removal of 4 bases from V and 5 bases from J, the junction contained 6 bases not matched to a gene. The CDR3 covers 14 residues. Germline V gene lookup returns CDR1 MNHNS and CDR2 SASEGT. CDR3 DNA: TGTGCCAGCAGTGTTTCAGGGGGCTTTGAGACCCAGTACTTC. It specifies CASSVSGGFETQYF.

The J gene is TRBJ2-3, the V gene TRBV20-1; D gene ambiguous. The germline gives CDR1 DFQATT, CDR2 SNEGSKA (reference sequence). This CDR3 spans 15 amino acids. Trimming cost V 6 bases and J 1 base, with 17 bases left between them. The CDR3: CSAPPVGVGTDTQYF. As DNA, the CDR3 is TGCAGTGCCCCTCCCGTTGGGGTTGGCACAGATACGCAGTATTTT.

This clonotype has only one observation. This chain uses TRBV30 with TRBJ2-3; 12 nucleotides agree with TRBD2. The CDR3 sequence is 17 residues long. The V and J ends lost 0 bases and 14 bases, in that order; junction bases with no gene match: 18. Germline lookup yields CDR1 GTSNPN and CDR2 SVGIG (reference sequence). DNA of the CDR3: TGTGCCTGGAGTGTCTCCCCCCTCCTAGCGGGGGGGCTGAATAGGTATTTT. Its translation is CAWSVSPLLAGGLNRYF. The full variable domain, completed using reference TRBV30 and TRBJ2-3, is SQTIHQWPATLVQPVGSPLSLECTVEGTSNPNLYWYRQAAGRGLQLLFYSVGIGQISSEVPQNLSASRPQDRQFILSSKKLLLSDSGFYLCAWSVSPLLAGGLNRYFGPGTRLTVL.